This TCR beta chain was observed in a study of T cell responses to AZD1222 COVID-19 vaccine. Study-wide results and limits: A rise in Spike-specific TCR breadth and depth followed two AZD1222 doses. The repertoires were collected only after the peak T cell response.

With respect to this clone: Its antigen is unidentified.

Generated by immunoSEQ multiplex PCR, the TCRdb table keeps only in-frame clones and is missing some. The repertoire consists of roughly 120,000 clones, with 92% occurring once and the leading ten covering about 8%. The source of this sequence is an adult who received the AZD1222 COVID-19 vaccine. Sequenced here: peripheral blood, sampled 28 days after the second AZD1222 dose.

The CDR3 protein is CASNVVAGEYNEQFF. CDR3 nucleotides: TGTGCCAGTAACGTAGTAGCGGGGGAATACAATGAGCAGTTCTTC. The chain employs TRBV19 and TRBJ2-1; TRBD2 aligns across 9 bases. With 7 bases clipped from V and 4 bases from J, the junction kept 8 bases outside the gene matches. Germline V lookup: CDR1 LNHDA, CDR2 SQIVND (reference sequence). The CDR3 extends over 15 amino acids.